This TCR beta chain comes out of a study of T cell clonotyping in hematopoietic cell transplantation (dated by TCRdb to the early 2020s). Regarding the study in general: A total of roughly 150 blood samples were collected in the study from about 40 consecutive transplant recipients and their related donors. Recruitment of patients ran from 2015 to early 2017, and follow-up continued until September 2020 or until death. The study at large found these results: Recipient repertoires showed only a small fraction of overlap with donor repertoires, and over 95% appeared de novo at the given depth. Broader posttransplant TCR repertoire diversity was predicted by donor and pretransplant recipient Inverse Simpson Index values. Recipient TCR diversity fell after transplant, with pathologically expanded clonotypes rising progressively from day 30 to day 180. The sample size was limited, and because cells were not sorted, the contributions of CD4 and CD8 repertoires could not be separated.

TCR beta CDR3 regions were amplified from genomic DNA with the immunoSEQ assay, a bias-controlled multiplex PCR using V- and J-specific primers. In a second PCR step, a proprietary barcode and Illumina adapter sequences were attached to the CDR3 amplicons. An Illumina MiSeq instrument was used to sequence the CDR3 libraries. The study's processing was this. Export and quality control were performed with immunoSEQ Analyzer 3.0, and downstream analyses were performed with R Bioconductor and Immunarch. Only productive rearrangements within the normalized downsampled data set were used in the calculation of repertoire metrics. In the normalized cohort, a clonotype counted as pathologically expanded if the clonotype was larger than 5 templates. The Inverse Simpson Index served as the measure of repertoire diversity. To capture all clonotypes, CMV-specificity analyses were performed on the non-normalized data set. The clones in this table, taken by TCRdb from immuneACCESS, are in-frame only. Not every clone is retained; where verified, under half of the shortfall comes from an unresolved V gene, and the cause of the rest is unknown. V, J and clone size were drawn from that table, and D and trimming were deduced from the DNA. In all, the sample holds fewer than 9,000 clones, and approximately 87% of those were seen once. The ten largest clones take up less than 7% of the sample.

This specimen's time point label, per the study, means: 100 days after allo-HCT. Blood from recipients was drawn about 28 days before transplant and again at days 30, 100 and 180 after transplant. Nuclei Lysis Solution was used to extract genomic DNA from fresh or cryopreserved unfractionated peripheral blood mononuclear cells. This clone was counted a single time. Which antigen it targets is not known. Base qualities are not recorded, but no much larger clone differs from it by a single base. The germline V gene (reference sequence) supplies CDR1 DFQATT and CDR2 SNEGSKA. The CDR3 holds 10 amino acids from the cysteine to the phenylalanine. Solely the CDR3 DNA is kept, with 30 bases framed from the first base. The V and J ends are trimmed by 6 bases and 11 bases, leaving 13 bases between them.

The sample here was PBMCs, taken 100 days after allogeneic stem cell transplant. The receptor comes from a male patient aged 50 to 59 who had an allogeneic stem cell transplant from a related donor, so the T cells may come from the graft donor. Some clones in this sample may be carry-over from other donors' samples. Recombination connected TRBV20-1 to TRBJ1-1, with the identity of the D gene unclear. The nucleotide sequence is given as TGCAGTGCCACAAGAGGGAGCGCTTTCTTT. Its amino acids are CSATRGSAFF.